This T cell receptor beta chain stems from a study of blood T cell repertoires in COVID-19. Across the whole study: The origin of the acute and convalescent COVID-19 samples was the United States, Italy and Spain. From T cells, B-cell-depleted T cells, or PBMCs came the material, which was cDNA or gDNA.

Under the authors' procedure: Cell counts per sample came from amplifying reference gene primers. Repertoires were generated with immunoSEQ multiplex PCR, while TCRdb's copy carries only in-frame clones and drops some. V, J and clone size are taken as reported in that table, and D and trimming were inferred from the DNA itself. The sample lists 350,000 to 550,000 clones; 80% to 90% were seen once. The CDR3 extends over 14 amino acids. Germline V gene sequence: CDR1 SQVTM, CDR2 ANQGSEA. V was clipped by 3 bases and J by 5 bases, with 17 bases between them. The clonotype was recovered from a woman in her twenties or thirties with acute or convalescent COVID-19. The chain recombines TRBV29-1 with TRBJ2-7, with D possibly being TRBD2 (6 bases). Sequenced sample: peripheral blood. The CDR3 spells CSVEMGSEGHEQYF. In nucleotides, the CDR3 is TGCAGCGTTGAGATGGGGTCGGAGGGCCACGAGCAGTACTTC.